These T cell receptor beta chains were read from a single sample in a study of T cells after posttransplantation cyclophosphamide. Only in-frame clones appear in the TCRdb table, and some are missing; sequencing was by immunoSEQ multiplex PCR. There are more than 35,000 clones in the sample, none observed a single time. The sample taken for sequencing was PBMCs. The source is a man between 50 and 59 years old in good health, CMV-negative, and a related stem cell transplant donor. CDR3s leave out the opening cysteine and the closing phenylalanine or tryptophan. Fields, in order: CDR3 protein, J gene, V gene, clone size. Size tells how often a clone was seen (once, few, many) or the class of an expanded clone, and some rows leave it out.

cdr3_aa: ASRSGTPVADTQY
j_call: TRBJ2-3
v_call: TRBV7-9
clone_size: many

cdr3_aa: ASSSPTSGKTQY
j_call: TRBJ2-5
v_call: TRBV6-5
clone_size: many

cdr3_aa: ATSGGTSGTYEQY
j_call: TRBJ2-7
v_call: TRBV15
clone_size: .

cdr3_aa: ASSVLGIADTQY
j_call: TRBJ2-3
v_call: TRBV9
clone_size: many

cdr3_aa: ASSRDSWVLSPLH
j_call: TRBJ1-6
v_call: TRBV7-3
clone_size: many

cdr3_aa: AFSQGARETQY
j_call: TRBJ2-5
v_call: TRBV30
clone_size: few

cdr3_aa: ASREPSGEQY
j_call: TRBJ2-7
v_call: TRBV5-1
clone_size: many

cdr3_aa: ASSLRAYQPQH
j_call: TRBJ1-5
v_call: TRBV7-8
clone_size: many

cdr3_aa: ASSEDRSNQPQH
j_call: TRBJ1-5
v_call: TRBV2
clone_size: many

cdr3_aa: ASSLIETNTGELF
j_call: TRBJ2-2
v_call: TRBV5-1
clone_size: many

cdr3_aa: ASSKVEGQGDQPQH
j_call: TRBJ1-5
v_call: TRBV21-1
clone_size: many

cdr3_aa: ASSLSNALARGYNEQF
j_call: TRBJ2-1
v_call: TRBV27
clone_size: few

cdr3_aa: ASSLSVGTGGNEQF
j_call: TRBJ2-1
v_call: TRBV27
clone_size: few

cdr3_aa: ASSLEDRDRAEQY
j_call: .
v_call: TRBV7-6
clone_size: .

cdr3_aa: SVEKGALSGYT
j_call: TRBJ1-2
v_call: TRBV29-1
clone_size: many

cdr3_aa: ASSGIRGPSYEQY
j_call: .
v_call: TRBV27
clone_size: few

cdr3_aa: ASSLGGQGRLALH
j_call: TRBJ1-6
v_call: TRBV11-2
clone_size: many

cdr3_aa: ASSPGTSANNEQF
j_call: TRBJ2-1
v_call: TRBV7-9
clone_size: many

cdr3_aa: ASSLGLAKNIQY
j_call: TRBJ2-4
v_call: TRBV5-5
clone_size: many

cdr3_aa: ASSLVSRLAGEGLYEQY
j_call: TRBJ2-7
v_call: TRBV13
clone_size: many

cdr3_aa: ASSHYTALNIIYNEQF
j_call: TRBJ2-1
v_call: TRBV14
clone_size: .

cdr3_aa: ASSPIPSYEQY
j_call: TRBJ2-7
v_call: TRBV19
clone_size: many

cdr3_aa: ASSSQGGATNEKLF
j_call: TRBJ1-4
v_call: TRBV7-8
clone_size: many

cdr3_aa: ASSRLTGDNTEAF
j_call: TRBJ1-1
v_call: TRBV18
clone_size: many

cdr3_aa: ASKTTSRSGDTQY
j_call: TRBJ2-3
v_call: TRBV19
clone_size: many

cdr3_aa: ASSPKGGRLTEAF
j_call: TRBJ1-1
v_call: TRBV4-2
clone_size: many

cdr3_aa: ASSPLLGRYEQY
j_call: TRBJ2-7
v_call: TRBV18
clone_size: many

cdr3_aa: ATSSPGTGQGLYEQY
j_call: TRBJ2-7
v_call: TRBV15
clone_size: many

cdr3_aa: ASFRGETEAF
j_call: TRBJ1-1
v_call: TRBV19
clone_size: many

cdr3_aa: ASSLAGFNQPQH
j_call: TRBJ1-5
v_call: TRBV5-5
clone_size: many

cdr3_aa: ASSAGRGLSYEQY
j_call: TRBJ2-7
v_call: TRBV7-2
clone_size: many

cdr3_aa: SVPIYGADTQY
j_call: TRBJ2-3
v_call: TRBV29-1
clone_size: many

cdr3_aa: ASSRWIRTGGTKTEAF
j_call: TRBJ1-1
v_call: TRBV19
clone_size: many

cdr3_aa: ASSLARSRMNTEAF
j_call: TRBJ1-1
v_call: TRBV7-2
clone_size: many

cdr3_aa: ASSRGPSGGANVLT
j_call: TRBJ2-6
v_call: TRBV5-4
clone_size: many

cdr3_aa: ASSPSGGDPRETQY
j_call: TRBJ2-5
v_call: TRBV5-1
clone_size: many

cdr3_aa: ASSLGLAAYEQY
j_call: TRBJ2-7
v_call: TRBV7-9
clone_size: many

cdr3_aa: ASGQGANTEAF
j_call: TRBJ1-1
v_call: TRBV7-2
clone_size: many

cdr3_aa: ASSLGPGYTDTQY
j_call: TRBJ2-3
v_call: TRBV7-3
clone_size: many

cdr3_aa: ASSQYIGGNSPLH
j_call: TRBJ1-6
v_call: TRBV14
clone_size: many

cdr3_aa: ASSGGTALANYGYT
j_call: TRBJ1-2
v_call: TRBV14
clone_size: few

cdr3_aa: ASSLGGGLENEQF
j_call: TRBJ2-1
v_call: TRBV5-1
clone_size: many

cdr3_aa: ASSYSGGLTDTQY
j_call: TRBJ2-3
v_call: TRBV6-5
clone_size: many

cdr3_aa: ASSFRQGANEQF
j_call: TRBJ2-1
v_call: TRBV19
clone_size: many

cdr3_aa: ASSSGRTGAGELF
j_call: TRBJ2-2
v_call: TRBV5-1
clone_size: many

cdr3_aa: ASSATSGSIADTQY
j_call: TRBJ2-3
v_call: TRBV18
clone_size: many

cdr3_aa: ASSAGTGGNQPQH
j_call: TRBJ1-5
v_call: TRBV19
clone_size: many

cdr3_aa: ASSRTGDNQPQH
j_call: TRBJ1-5
v_call: TRBV18
clone_size: many

cdr3_aa: ASSPGTGNEQF
j_call: TRBJ2-1
v_call: TRBV7-8
clone_size: many

cdr3_aa: ASSLAWSSGESSTDTQY
j_call: TRBJ2-3
v_call: TRBV7-8
clone_size: few

cdr3_aa: ASSLRREGEQF
j_call: TRBJ2-1
v_call: TRBV4-1
clone_size: many

cdr3_aa: ASSPAGREIYEQY
j_call: TRBJ2-7
v_call: TRBV7-8
clone_size: many

cdr3_aa: ASSFFRQGNYNEQF
j_call: TRBJ2-1
v_call: TRBV5-1
clone_size: many

cdr3_aa: ASSELGQAQGNQPQH
j_call: TRBJ1-5
v_call: TRBV2
clone_size: many

cdr3_aa: ASSVEGGAFGANVLT
j_call: TRBJ2-6
v_call: TRBV9
clone_size: many

cdr3_aa: ASSPGPDTQY
j_call: TRBJ2-3
v_call: TRBV7-6
clone_size: many

cdr3_aa: ASSTRGGGRYNEQF
j_call: TRBJ2-1
v_call: TRBV6-4
clone_size: many